These 32 T cell receptor beta chains originate from one sample sequenced in a study of blood T cell repertoires in COVID-19. Sequencing used immunoSEQ multiplex PCR; TCRdb keeps in-frame clones, though not all of them. The repertoire holds fewer than 200,000 clones, just over 85% seen once, with roughly 9% in the top ten. Source material: PBMCs or T cells enriched from blood (not recorded which). These receptors were obtained from a woman aged 18-29 years who had recovered from COVID-19.

The chain is built from TRBV19 and TRBJ1-5; D gene ambiguous. In germline, CDR1 is LNHDA, CDR2 SQIVND (reference sequence). CDR3 size: 14 residues. Trimming cost V 2 bases and J 5 bases, with 10 bases left between them. CDR3 residues: CASSISRGDQPQHF. CDR3 DNA: TGTGCCAGTAGTATAAGTCGCGGGGATCAGCCCCAGCATTTT.

The chain combines TRBV5-1 with TRBJ2-1, with 7 bases identical to TRBD2. Trimming cost V 4 bases and J 5 bases; bases outside gene matches: 9. CDR1 SGHRS and CDR2 YFSETQ come from the germline V gene. This CDR3 has 15 residues. The CDR3 reads CASSLQAGSNNEQFF. CDR3 in DNA: TGCGCCAGCAGCCTTCAAGCGGGGTCAAACAATGAGCAGTTCTTC.

V gene TRBV10-3 combines with J gene TRBJ1-1, with TRBD1 identical over 7 bases. J lost 1 base, V lost 7 bases, and 3 bases had no gene match. The CDR3 sequence is 13 residues long. The V gene's germline CDR1 is ENHRY and CDR2 SYGVKD. The CDR3 DNA reads as TGTGCCATCACGCAGGGGGGGAACACTGAAGCTTTCTTT. Its translation: CAITQGGNTEAFF.

V usage is TRBV3-1 (or the pseudogene TRBV3-2) and J usage is TRBJ2-1, with TRBD2 identical over 8 bases. Trimming cost V 1 base and J 0 bases; bases outside gene matches: 8. This CDR3 has 18 residues. CDR1 and CDR2 from the germline V gene are LGHDT and YNNKEL (reference sequence). CDR3 DNA sequence: TGTGCCAGCAGCCAAGTTCGGCGGGAGGCCCTCTCCTACAATGAGCAGTTCTTC. It codes for CASSQVRREALSYNEQFF.

This rearrangement joins TRBV27 to TRBJ1-5; 8 bases map to TRBD1. This CDR3 has 17 residues. The V segment lost 3 bases and the J segment 1 base; nucleotides outside the gene matches: 8. CDR1 is MNHEY, CDR2 SMNVEV, per germline (reference sequence). CDR3 DNA: TGTGCCAGCAGTTTTGGCAGGGGGCTGGGCAGCAATCAGCCCCAGCATTTT. Translating it yields CASSFGRGLGSNQPQHF.

The rearrangement joins TRBV30 to TRBJ1-1; possibly TRBD1 for D (5 bases). The CDR3 consists of 14 residues. Trimming removed 5 bases at V and 0 bases at J, with 13 bases between. Germline-derived CDR1 and CDR2 are GTSNPN and SVGIG (reference sequence). The CDR3: CAWGWGGVNTEAFF. DNA of the CDR3: TGTGCCTGGGGATGGGGGGGTGTGAACACTGAAGCTTTCTTT.

The gene calls are TRBV2 and TRBJ1-2; D is possibly TRBD1 (6 bases). CDR1 and CDR2 from the germline V gene are SNHLY and FYNNEI. Trimming shortened V by 6 bases and J by 2 bases, and 10 bases separated the two germline ends. The CDR3 extends over 13 amino acids. The CDR3 sequence is CASREDRNYGYTF. Written as DNA, the CDR3 is TGTGCCAGCAGAGAGGACAGAAACTATGGCTACACCTTC.

The J gene is TRBJ1-3, the V gene TRBV6-5; D is undetermined. V was trimmed by 4 bases and J by 15 bases, leaving 16 bases between them. CDR1 is MNHEY, CDR2 SVGAGI, per germline. CDR3 length: 12 amino acids. The CDR3 protein is CASSSVSGMKYF. CDR3 nucleotide sequence: TGTGCCAGCAGTTCAGTCTCCGGGATGAAATATTTT.

J is TRBJ2-7 and V is TRBV5-1; TRBD1 agrees at 8 bases. This CDR3 region has 11 residues. V shed 7 bases and J 5 bases; nucleotides not matched to a gene: 2. CDR1 SGHRS and CDR2 YFSETQ come from the germline V gene. The CDR3 is CASRTGNEQYF. The CDR3 region has the DNA TGCGCCAGCCGGACAGGGAACGAGCAGTACTTC.

The chain joins TRBV5-1 to TRBJ2-3; 10 positions agree with TRBD2. Trimming cost V 2 bases and J 6 bases; bases outside gene matches: 9. Germline-derived CDR1 and CDR2 are SGHRS and YFSETQ. The CDR3 runs 16 residues. CDR3 nucleotide sequence: TGCGCCAGCAGCTTTCAGCGGGGGGGCGTTCCGGATACGCAGTATTTT. Encoded protein: CASSFQRGGVPDTQYF.

The chain joins TRBV28 to TRBJ1-2; 12 positions match TRBD1. Germline-derived CDR1 and CDR2 are MDHEN and SYDVKM. The V and J ends lost 7 bases and 2 bases, in that order; junction bases with no gene match: 8. There are 16 residues in the CDR3. The CDR3: CASTGGTGGPNYGYTF. In DNA form, the CDR3 reads TGTGCCAGCACCGGTGGGACAGGGGGCCCAAACTATGGCTACACCTTC.

This rearrangement joins TRBV3-1 (or the pseudogene TRBV3-2) to TRBJ2-7; the match to TRBD2 covers 9 bases. V dropped 3 bases and J dropped 5; count of bases not matched to a gene: 5. CDR3 size: 14 residues. CDR1 and CDR2 (germline): LGHDT, YNNKEL (reference sequence). CDR3 sequence: CASSHLAGANEQYF. CDR3 DNA sequence: TGTGCCAGCAGCCACTTAGCGGGAGCAAACGAGCAGTACTTC.

J is TRBJ2-1 and V is TRBV7-8; TRBD1 matches at 11 bases. Germline CDR1 is SGHVS and CDR2 is FQNEAQ. J gave up 0 bases and V 5 bases, and 3 bases lay outside the gene matches. The CDR3 runs 16 residues. The CDR3 DNA reads as TGTGCCAGCAGCCGGGGGACAGGGGGCTCCTACAATGAGCAGTTCTTC. This codes for CASSRGTGGSYNEQFF.

The sample holds a few counts of this clone. This chain links TRBV5-4 with TRBJ1-2, with D uncertain. Trimming shortened V by 2 bases and J by 2 bases, and 7 bases separated the two germline ends. The germline V gene encodes CDR1 SGHNT and CDR2 YYREEE (reference sequence). This CDR3 contains 13 residues. The DNA of the CDR3 is TGTGCCAGCAGCTTTGCAGTAAACTATGGCTACACCTTC. Its translation is CASSFAVNYGYTF.

The chain carries TRBV27 and TRBJ1-5; D is perhaps TRBD1 (5 bases). The CDR3 has 13 residues. The V gene lost 2 bases and the J gene lost 8 bases, with 10 bases spanning the gap. Germline loops: CDR1 MNHEY, CDR2 SMNVEV (reference sequence). As DNA, the CDR3 is TGTGCCAGCAGTTTACAGGGAAGTGAGCCCCAGCATTTT. It encodes CASSLQGSEPQHF.

The V and J genes are TRBV5-4 and TRBJ2-1; maybe TRBD2 (5 bases). This CDR3 has 16 residues. The V end lost 0 bases, the J end lost 1 base, and 11 bases lay between the germline ends. CDR1 and CDR2 from the germline V gene are SGHNT and YYREEE (reference sequence). The CDR3 sequence: CASSLGTGSSYNEQFF. The DNA of the CDR3 is TGTGCCAGCAGCTTGGGAACGGGATCGTCCTACAATGAGCAGTTCTTC.

CDR3 DNA sequence: TGTGCCAGCAGCCCCCGTGAAGTAAAACCGGGACAGGGTCCCTACGAGCAGTACTTC. Translating it yields CASSPREVKPGQGPYEQYF. This chain uses TRBV3-1 (or the pseudogene TRBV3-2) with TRBJ2-7; 9 bases map to TRBD1. CDR3 size: 19 residues. J gave up 2 bases and V 4 bases, and 18 bases lay outside the gene matches. Germline lookup yields CDR1 LGHDT and CDR2 YNNKEL (reference sequence).

The genes are TRBV6-6 and TRBJ1-5, with D unclear. V shed 5 bases and J shed 3 bases, with 11 bases lying between them. The CDR3 spans 14 residues. CDR1 is MNHNY and CDR2 is SVGAGI in the germline V gene (reference sequence). The CDR3, as DNA: TGTGCCAGCAGTCATGGGGAGATCAATCAGCCCCAGCATTTT. It is translated as CASSHGEINQPQHF.

This chain joins TRBV29-1 and TRBJ2-1; 10 bases are shared with TRBD2. The CDR3 covers 15 residues. Losses at the gene ends were 4 bases for V and 9 bases for J; bases not matched to a gene: 12. Germline assignment: CDR1 SQVTM and CDR2 ANQGSEA. In nucleotides, the CDR3 is TGCAGCGTTGCTAGCGGGAGCGGGGAGGGGTCTGAGCAGTTCTTC. Protein sequence: CSVASGSGEGSEQFF.

This chain links TRBV7-6 with TRBJ1-3, with no clear D. There are 18 residues in the CDR3. Between the trimmed V and J ends, which lost 5 bases and 0 bases, there was a span of 20 bases. Germline CDR1 reads SGHVS; CDR2 reads FNYEAQ. CDR3 loop: CASSLKRGGSSSGNTIYF. DNA of the CDR3: TGTGCCAGCAGCCTAAAACGGGGAGGGTCGAGCTCTGGAAACACCATATATTTT.

This rearrangement joins TRBV27 to TRBJ2-7, with 9 bases lining up with TRBD1. This CDR3 spans 15 amino acids. V dropped 2 bases and J dropped 0; count of bases not matched to a gene: 2. The germline gives CDR1 MNHEY, CDR2 SMNVEV (reference sequence). Here the CDR3 DNA reads TGTGCCAGCAGTTTAAAACAGGGGGCCTCCTACGAGCAGTACTTC. This translates into CASSLKQGASYEQYF.

This clone was picked up a small number of times. The rearrangement joins TRBV20-1 to TRBJ1-3; no reliable D call. V lost 4 bases and J 1 base, leaving 2 bases between the germline ends. Germline V CDR1 and CDR2: DFQATT, SNEGSKA (reference sequence). This CDR3 is 11 amino acids long. CDR3 DNA: TGCAGTGCTACTTCTGGAAACACCATATATTTT. Its translation is CSATSGNTIYF.

The rearrangement links TRBV7-9 to TRBJ2-1; TRBD1 matches at 7 bases. The CDR3 loop spans 18 amino acids. V dropped 1 base and J dropped 5; count of bases not matched to a gene: 14. Germline V gives CDR1 SEHNR, CDR2 FQNEAQ (reference sequence). The CDR3 nucleotides are TGTGCCAGCAGCTTAGGCAAAATGAGGGGGCCGAGGAACAATGAGCAGTTCTTC. Translating gives CASSLGKMRGPRNNEQFF.

The rearrangement joins TRBV6-5 to TRBJ1-4; D is possibly TRBD1 (6 bases). Deletions cut 6 bases from V and 4 bases from J, with 15 bases between. This CDR3 comprises 15 residues. Germline CDR1 and CDR2: MNHEY and SVGAGI. The CDR3 region has the DNA TGTGCCAGCAGACCAACAGGGATGGGTAATGAAAAACTGTTTTTT. It yields the protein CASRPTGMGNEKLFF.

The V gene is TRBV6-2 or TRBV6-3, the J gene TRBJ1-1; no reliable D call. In germline, CDR1 is MNHEY, CDR2 SVGEGT. Trimming left V 4 bases short and J 0 bases short, with 9 bases between. The CDR3 runs to 14 residues. As DNA, the CDR3 is TGTGCCAGCAGTTCCTTCAACATGAACACTGAAGCTTTCTTT. Its protein product is CASSSFNMNTEAFF.

Here the CDR3 DNA reads TGTGCCAGCAGTTCCGACAGGGAAGAGACCCAGTACTTC. As protein: CASSSDREETQYF. The genes are TRBV12-3 or TRBV12-4 and TRBJ2-5, with 7 bases aligning to TRBD1. The CDR3 is 13 residues long. The J segment lost 3 bases and the V segment lost 4 bases, leaving 2 bases of the junction unmatched.

Worth noting for this clone: Other DNA sequences in the same sample also yield this CDR3. V usage is TRBV7-2 and J usage is TRBJ2-7; no clear D gene. Between the trimmed V and J ends, which lost 4 bases and 2 bases, there was a span of 3 bases. Germline V gene sequence: CDR1 SGHTA, CDR2 FQGNSA. This CDR3 comprises 11 residues. The CDR3 DNA sequence: TGTGCCAGCAGCTCTGCCTACGAGCAGTACTTC. It specifies CASSSAYEQYF.

J is TRBJ2-5 and V is TRBV6-5, with D possibly being TRBD1 (6 bases). The germline gives CDR1 MNHEY, CDR2 SVGAGI. The CDR3 is 15 residues long. V was pared by 4 bases and J by 1 base, with 13 bases between. For the CDR3, the DNA is TGTGCCAGCAGTTCCCCGGACAGCATCCAAGAGACCCAGTACTTC. Its translation is CASSSPDSIQETQYF.

V is TRBV29-1 and J is TRBJ2-5, with D maybe TRBD1 (6 bases). Germline V gives CDR1 SQVTM, CDR2 ANQGSEA. CDR3 length equals 13 residues. CDR3 loop: CNTGTRTRVTQYF. The CDR3 bases are TGCAACACCGGGACAAGAACCCGGGTGACCCAGTACTTC.

The sample holds a few counts of this clone. V gene TRBV19 combines with J gene TRBJ1-1; TRBD1 matches at 11 bases. The germline gives CDR1 LNHDA, CDR2 SQIVND (reference sequence). The CDR3 extends over 15 amino acids. After removal of 4 bases from V and 4 bases from J, the junction contained 5 bases not matched to a gene. The CDR3 DNA follows: TGTGCCAGTAGTAGACGGACAGGGGGCACCACTGAAGCTTTCTTT. Its protein product is CASSRRTGGTTEAFF.

This clone was observed a single time. The V and J genes are TRBV28 and TRBJ2-3, with a weak D call TRBD1 (5 bases). Trimming took off 8 bases at V and 2 bases at J, with 11 bases between the two ends. Germline V CDR1 and CDR2: MDHEN, SYDVKM. The CDR3 totals 13 residues. The chain's CDR3 is CASGAVNTDTQYF. The CDR3 DNA sequence: TGTGCCAGCGGGGCTGTCAACACAGATACGCAGTATTTT.

The chain employs TRBV6-5 and TRBJ2-5; weak D call: TRBD2 (5 bases). The V gene's germline CDR1 is MNHEY and CDR2 SVGAGI. This CDR3 is built from 12 residues. V shed 6 bases and J shed 4 bases, with 9 bases lying between them. CDR3 in DNA: TGTGCCAGCAGATCCGAGGGAGAGACCCAGTACTTC. Residues: CASRSEGETQYF.